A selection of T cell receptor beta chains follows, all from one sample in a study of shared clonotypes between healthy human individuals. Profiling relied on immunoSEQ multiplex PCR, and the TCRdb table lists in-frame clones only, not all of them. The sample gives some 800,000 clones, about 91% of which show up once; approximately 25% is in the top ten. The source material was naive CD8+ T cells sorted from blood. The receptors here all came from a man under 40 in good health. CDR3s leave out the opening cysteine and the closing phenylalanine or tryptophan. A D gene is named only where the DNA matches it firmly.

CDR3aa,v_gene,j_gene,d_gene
ASKPVGPNYGYT,TRBV27,TRBJ1-2,NA
SVEGLMNTEAF,TRBV29-1,TRBJ1-1,NA
ASQGGEGTEAF,TRBV10-2,TRBJ1-1,NA
ASSTDSSYEQY,TRBV18,TRBJ2-7,NA
ASSLAQRGTGELF,TRBV5-1,TRBJ2-2,TRBD2
ASSEVGNNGYT,TRBV9,TRBJ1-2,NA
ASSPGPLNEQF,TRBV6-5,TRBJ2-1,NA
ASSLITSGSQETQY,TRBV11-2,TRBJ2-5,TRBD2
ASSQGVKGAISWQETQY,TRBV4-3,TRBJ2-5,TRBD1
ASSLIRENTEAF,TRBV7-9,TRBJ1-1,NA
ASSSEGSPSPNEQF,TRBV7-6,TRBJ2-1,NA
ASSGGTGDQPQH,TRBV9,TRBJ1-5,TRBD1
AWSGPSYEQY,TRBV30,TRBJ2-7,NA
ASRKGTDSNNEQF,TRBV28,TRBJ2-1,NA
ASSYSGKTDTQY,TRBV6-5,TRBJ2-3,NA
ASSHSSGTYNEQF,TRBV4-1,TRBJ2-1,TRBD2
SVGVRVYEQY,TRBV29-1,TRBJ2-7,NA